These 9 T cell receptor beta chains share one sample of origin, sequenced in a study of T-cell reconstitution after alpha-beta-depleted transplantation in children. Preparation of the TCRbeta library used unique molecular identifiers. TCRdb fed the PCR reads into MiXCR, producing one record per CDR3 protein. Of 500,000 or so distinct CDR3 sequences detected, roughly 33% appear once; the ten largest clones hold under 3%. The sample was PBMCs from the stem cell graft donor, taken from the stem cell graft. Receptors were obtained from a human donor who donated a stem cell graft to a child with aplastic anemia.

The V gene is TRBV7-8, the J gene TRBJ2-7; D might be TRBD2 (6 bases). Germline V gene lookup returns CDR1 SGHVS and CDR2 FQNEAQ. V was trimmed by 3 bases and J by 3 bases, leaving 9 bases between them. This CDR3 spans 13 amino acids. The CDR3 nucleotides are TGTGCCAGCAGCTTCAGGAGGGACTACGAGCAGTACGTC. It encodes CASSFRRDYEQYV.

The gene calls are TRBV20-1 and TRBJ2-3, with unresolved D. Germline CDR1 DFQATT, CDR2 SNEGSKA (reference sequence). This CDR3 is 13 amino acids long. The germline V and J ends were trimmed by 3 bases and 6 bases, with 13 bases remaining between them. This chain's CDR3 is CSARYHSADTQYF. In DNA form, the CDR3 reads TGCAGTGCTAGGTACCACTCGGCGGATACGCAGTATTTT.

The chain is built from TRBV28 and TRBJ1-2; D is undetermined. This CDR3 contains 10 residues. The V gene's germline CDR1 is MDHEN and CDR2 SYDVKM. Trimming pared 10 bases from V and 3 bases from J, leaving 6 bases between. The CDR3 region is CATTDYGYTF. The DNA for the CDR3 is TGTGCCACCACAGACTATGGCTACACCTTC.

For the CDR3, the DNA is TGTGCCAGCAGCTTTACCCGAGCCCCCTACGAGCAGTACGTC. It encodes CASSFTRAPYEQYV. This sequence joins TRBV5-5 and TRBJ2-7; D gene unclear. In germline, CDR1 is SGHKS, CDR2 YYEKEE (reference sequence). The CDR3 covers 14 residues. V gave up 2 bases and J gave up 2 bases, with 11 bases separating them.

This clonotype occurred a few times. V gene TRBV3-1 combines with J gene TRBJ2-5; TRBD2 agrees at 9 bases. After removal of 2 bases from V and 3 bases from J, the junction contained 10 bases not matched to a gene. CDR3 length: 17 residues. The germline V gene has CDR1 LGHDT and CDR2 YNNKEL (reference sequence). The CDR3 here is CASSQPRASGMKETQYF. The DNA for the CDR3 is TGTGCCAGCAGCCAACCCCGGGCTAGCGGGATGAAAGAGACCCAGTACTTC.

The CDR3 loop is CAISAGQQETQYF. The CDR3, as DNA: TGTGCCATCAGCGCTGGACAGCAAGAGACCCAGTACTTC. This chain joins TRBV10-3 and TRBJ2-5, with D possibly TRBD1 on 6 matching bases. CDR3 length: 13 amino acids. V lost 6 bases and J 2 bases, leaving 10 bases between the germline ends. The V gene's germline CDR1 is ENHRY and CDR2 SYGVKD.

This clonotype was detected a few times. CDR3 sequence (DNA): TGTGCCAGCAGCCCCGGGGGACAGCCTAACACTGAAGCTTTCTTT. This gives the protein CASSPGGQPNTEAFF. J is TRBJ1-1 and V is TRBV9; 7 bases line up with TRBD1. The CDR3 covers 15 residues. The V and J ends lost 4 bases and 2 bases, in that order; junction bases with no gene match: 8. CDR1 is SGDLS and CDR2 is YYNGEE in the germline V gene. Full variable domain (remainder filled in from reference TRBV9 and TRBJ1-1): DSGVTQTPKHLITATGQRVTLRCSPRSGDLSVYWYQQSLDQGLQFLIQYYNGEERAKGNILERFSAQQFPDLHSELNLSSLELGDSALYFCASSPGGQPNTEAFFGQGTRLTVV.

The rearrangement links TRBV11-2 to TRBJ1-1, with no clear D. Germline CDR1 SGHAT, CDR2 FQNNGV. This CDR3 comprises 15 residues. Trimming took 3 bases from V and 4 from J, leaving 15 bases between them. CDR3 in amino acids: CASSFPLYGSTEAFF. CDR3 nucleotide sequence: TGTGCCAGCAGCTTTCCGTTGTATGGGAGCACTGAAGCTTTCTTT.

The rearrangement links TRBV4-3 to TRBJ1-3; TRBD1 is a possible D gene (6 bases). V gave up 2 bases and J gave up 7 bases, with 21 bases separating them. Looked up from germline, CDR1 is LGHNA and CDR2 is YSLEER. CDR3 size: 17 residues. This CDR3 reads CASSQQPPDRPGNTIYF. The DNA of the CDR3 is TGCGCCAGCAGCCAACAACCTCCAGACAGGCCGGGTAACACCATATATTTT.